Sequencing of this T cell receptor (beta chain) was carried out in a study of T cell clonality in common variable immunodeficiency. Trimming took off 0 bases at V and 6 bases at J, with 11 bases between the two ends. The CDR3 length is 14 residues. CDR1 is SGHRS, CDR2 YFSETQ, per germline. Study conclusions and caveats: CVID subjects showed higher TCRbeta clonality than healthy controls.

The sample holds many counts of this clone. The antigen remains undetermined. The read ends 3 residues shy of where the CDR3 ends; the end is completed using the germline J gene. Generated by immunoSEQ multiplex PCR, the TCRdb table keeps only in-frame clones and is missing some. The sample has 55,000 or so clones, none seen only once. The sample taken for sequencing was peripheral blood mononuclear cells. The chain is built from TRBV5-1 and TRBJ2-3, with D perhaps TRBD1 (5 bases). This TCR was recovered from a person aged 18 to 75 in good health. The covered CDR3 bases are TGCGCCAGCAGCTTGGGCAGGGCTCTGGATACG. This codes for CASSLGRALDT. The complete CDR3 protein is CASSLGRALDTQYF.